These T cell receptor beta chains were read from a single sample in a study of response to subunit inactivated influenza vaccine. MiXCR, run by TCRdb on the RT-PCR reads, gives a single entry per CDR3 protein. The sample has about 170,000 distinct CDR3 sequences, 9.5% to 15% seen once; the top ten hold less than 30%. This same sample was also taken into another study, of T cells expressing NK-cell markers.

Source: CD8+ T cells sorted from PBMCs, taken less than 13 days after vaccination. Receptor source: a middle-aged man who received an inactivated influenza vaccine. Each CDR3 is given with its conserved first and last residue. D genes are given only for firm matches. Size values are once, few and many counts, or a class for expanded clones, and some rows have none.

j_call,v_call,clone_size,d_call,cdr3_aa,cdr3_nt
TRBJ1-6,TRBV28,many,TRBD1,CASSPTGQGRKPLHF,TGTGCCAGCAGTCCTACGGGACAGGGCCGTAAACCCCTCCACTTT
TRBJ1-2,TRBV11-2,few,NA,CASSLGGGGYGYTF,TGTGCCAGCAGCTTAGGGGGGGGTGGCTATGGCTACACCTTC
TRBJ2-1,TRBV7-9,NA,NA,CASSFNWEQFF,TGTGCCAGCAGCTTTAACTGGGAGCAGTTCTTC
TRBJ2-2,TRBV21-1,medium-sized,NA,CASPQPGQTNTGELFF,TGTGCCAGTCCGCAACCGGGACAGACGAACACCGGGGAGCTGTTTTTT
TRBJ2-3,TRBV4-3,NA,NA,CASSPWVEDTQYF,TGCGCCAGCAGCCCTTGGGTGGAAGATACGCAGTATTTT
TRBJ1-1,TRBV4-1,few,NA,CASSQGWGLNTEAFF,TGCGCCAGCAGCCAAGGTTGGGGGCTTAACACTGAAGCTTTCTTT
TRBJ2-5,TRBV13,few,NA,CASSFPQGRRETQYF,TGTGCCAGCAGCTTCCCTCAGGGGCGGAGGGAGACCCAGTACTTC
TRBJ1-1,TRBV7-2,NA,TRBD1,CASSLSTGAEAFF,TGTGCCAGCAGCTTATCGACAGGGGCTGAAGCTTTCTTT
TRBJ2-7,TRBV9,NA,NA,CASSVEDFYEQYF,TGTGCCAGCAGCGTAGAGGACTTCTACGAGCAGTACTTC
TRBJ2-3,TRBV7-9,NA,TRBD1,CSSSFGTGEDTQYF,TGTTCCAGCAGCTTTGGGACAGGGGAGGATACGCAGTATTTT
TRBJ2-1,TRBV7-2,NA,TRBD2,CASSLLAGADEQFF,TGTGCCAGCAGCTTATTAGCGGGAGCTGATGAGCAGTTCTTC
TRBJ2-3,TRBV28,few,TRBD2,CASSLGSGGGDTQYF,TGTGCCAGCAGTTTAGGTAGCGGGGGAGGAGATACGCAGTATTTT
TRBJ2-6,TRBV7-8,NA,NA,CASSLGRSGANVLTF,TGTGCCAGCAGCTTAGGCAGGTCTGGGGCCAACGTCCTGACTTTC
TRBJ2-7,TRBV7-9,NA,NA,CASSTGTYEQYF,TGTGCCAGCAGCACGGGAACCTACGAGCAGTACTTC
TRBJ2-7,TRBV6-2/TRBV6-3,NA,NA,CASSYGGQQYRYEQYF,TGTGCCAGCAGTTACGGCGGGCAGCAGTACCGCTACGAGCAGTACTTC
TRBJ2-7,TRBV6-2/TRBV6-3,NA,TRBD2,CASSYAGSGGFYEQYF,TGTGCCAGCAGTTACGCTGGTAGCGGGGGGTTTTACGAGCAGTACTTC
TRBJ1-2,TRBV4-3,NA,NA,CASSHLTANYGYTF,TGCGCCAGCAGCCACCTGACAGCTAACTATGGCTACACCTTC
TRBJ2-6,TRBV29-1,few,NA,CSVEVTGANVLTF,TGCAGCGTTGAAGTCACTGGGGCCAACGTCCTGACTTTC
TRBJ2-1,TRBV12-3/TRBV12-4,NA,NA,CASSSETYNEQFF,TGTGCCAGCAGTTCGGAGACTTACAATGAGCAGTTCTTC
TRBJ2-5,TRBV9,few,NA,CASSGVQETQYF,TGTGCCAGCAGCGGGGTGCAAGAGACCCAGTACTTC
TRBJ2-7,TRBV5-1,few,TRBD2,CASSYSPGLAEAEQYF,TGCGCCAGCAGCTACTCCCCGGGACTAGCAGAGGCCGAGCAGTACTTC
TRBJ1-1,TRBV28,NA,NA,CASTRDEDAGAGWDTEAFF,TGTGCCAGCACCCGAGACGAGGACGCGGGAGCGGGATGGGACACTGAAGCTTTCTTT
TRBJ2-5,TRBV6-2/TRBV6-3,NA,TRBD1,CASSTGVSLQETQYF,TGTGCCAGCAGTACAGGGGTCAGTCTCCAAGAGACCCAGTACTTC
TRBJ2-1,TRBV9,few,TRBD2,CASSVGLAGEGEQFF,TGTGCCAGCAGCGTGGGACTAGCGGGAGAGGGTGAGCAGTTCTTC
TRBJ1-4,TRBV4-3,few,TRBD1,CASSYSGQGFEKLFF,TGCGCCAGCAGCTACTCGGGACAGGGTTTCGAAAAACTGTTTTTT
TRBJ2-2,TRBV4-1,few,TRBD2,CASSNLAGGPTGELFF,TGCGCCAGCAGCAACCTAGCGGGGGGACCCACCGGGGAGCTGTTTTTT
TRBJ2-7,TRBV30,few,NA,CAWSVFSLGGSYEQYF,TGTGCCTGGAGTGTTTTCTCCCTCGGGGGCAGCTACGAGCAGTACTTC
TRBJ2-1,TRBV19,NA,NA,CASSPQRALDNEQFF,TGTGCCAGTAGTCCCCAGCGGGCCTTAGACAATGAGCAGTTCTTC
TRBJ1-2,TRBV12-3/TRBV12-4,few,NA,CASSFRGNYGYTF,TGTGCCAGCAGTTTTCGGGGGAACTATGGCTACACCTTC
TRBJ2-5,TRBV11-2,many,TRBD2,CASSLEASGGETQYF,TGTGCCAGCAGCTTAGAGGCTAGCGGGGGGGAGACCCAGTACTTC
TRBJ2-2,TRBV7-9,few,TRBD1,CASTSIYRGISAGELFF,TGTGCCAGCACCTCAATCTACAGGGGTATCAGCGCCGGGGAGCTGTTTTTT
TRBJ2-2,TRBV4-2,NA,TRBD2,CASSQGSLAGGGELFF,TGTGCCAGCAGCCAAGGATCGCTAGCGGGGGGCGGGGAGCTGTTTTTT
TRBJ2-7,TRBV12-3/TRBV12-4,few,NA,CASRSEGEREQYF,TGTGCCAGCAGATCCGAGGGTGAGCGCGAGCAGTACTTC
TRBJ1-1,TRBV7-8,NA,NA,CASSFSALNTEAFF,TGTGCCAGCAGCTTTTCGGCGCTGAACACTGAAGCTTTCTTT
TRBJ2-3,TRBV29-1,NA,TRBD2,CSVAGGGTRYTQYF,TGCAGCGTTGCCGGCGGGGGAACGCGGTATACGCAGTATTTT
TRBJ2-5,TRBV4-1,few,NA,CASSRQQGIRGQETQYF,TGCGCCAGCAGCCGGCAACAGGGAATTAGGGGCCAAGAGACCCAGTACTTC
TRBJ2-3,TRBV7-9,NA,TRBD1,CASSSGTGLATDTQYF,TGTGCCAGCAGCTCGGGGACAGGGTTGGCAACAGATACGCAGTATTTT
TRBJ2-7,TRBV10-3,NA,NA,CAISEEASYEQYF,TGTGCCATCAGTGAGGAGGCCAGCTACGAGCAGTACTTC
TRBJ2-7,TRBV11-2,NA,NA,CASSLVVFYEQYF,TGTGCCAGCAGCTTAGTCGTCTTTTACGAGCAGTACTTC
TRBJ2-1,TRBV7-9,many,TRBD2,CASSLGKLAGDYNEQFF,TGTGCCAGCAGCTTAGGTAAACTAGCGGGAGACTACAATGAGCAGTTCTTC
TRBJ2-3,TRBV28,NA,TRBD2,CASSPPGGYTDTQYF,TGTGCCAGCAGTCCACCGGGGGGATACACGGATACGCAGTATTTT
TRBJ2-3,TRBV20-1,few,NA,CSARDRRQASTDTQYF,TGCAGTGCTAGAGATCGTCGGCAGGCTAGCACAGATACGCAGTATTTT
TRBJ1-1,TRBV29-1,few,NA,CSVGGETEAFF,TGCAGCGTAGGTGGGGAAACTGAAGCTTTCTTT
TRBJ1-2,TRBV3-1,few,NA,CASSQYREAVYGYTF,TGTGCCAGCAGCCAGTACAGGGAGGCGGTCTATGGCTACACCTTC
TRBJ2-7,TRBV29-1,NA,NA,CSVRTHSSYEQYF,TGCAGCGTGCGGACCCATTCCTCCTACGAGCAGTACTTC
TRBJ2-7,TRBV28,NA,NA,CASSWRQPYEQYF,TGTGCCAGCAGTTGGCGGCAGCCCTACGAGCAGTACTTC
TRBJ2-1,TRBV4-3,few,TRBD2,CASSQEVAGVYNEQFF,TGCGCCAGCAGCCAAGAGGTGGCGGGAGTGTACAATGAGCAGTTCTTC
TRBJ1-2,TRBV29-1,NA,NA,CSVQWTYGYTF,TGCAGCGTTCAGTGGACCTATGGCTACACCTTC
TRBJ2-1,TRBV9,NA,NA,CASSVLGVNEQFF,TGTGCCAGCAGCGTATTGGGAGTCAATGAGCAGTTCTTC
TRBJ2-3,TRBV27,many,NA,CASSFLGAPDTQYF,TGTGCCAGCAGTTTTCTCGGGGCCCCAGATACGCAGTATTTT
TRBJ2-1,TRBV19,NA,NA,CASSITFFSSYNEQFF,TGTGCCAGTAGTATAACCTTCTTTAGTTCCTACAATGAGCAGTTCTTC
TRBJ2-1,TRBV24-1,many,NA,CATSDWGRRNEQFF,TGTGCCACCAGTGATTGGGGAAGGCGGAATGAGCAGTTCTTC
TRBJ2-1,TRBV3-1,few,NA,CASSLVLDGPNEQFF,TGTGCCAGCAGCCTCGTGCTAGACGGGCCCAATGAGCAGTTCTTC
TRBJ2-1,TRBV12-3/TRBV12-4,many,TRBD2,CASNHPGGNEQFF,TGTGCCAGCAACCACCCGGGGGGCAATGAGCAGTTCTTC